Presented here are 21 T cell receptor beta chains from one specimen sequenced in a study of T cell repertoires in cytomegalovirus infection. These receptors have no known antigen. Via MiXCR, TCRdb re-called the reads, giving one row per CDR3 protein. Of approximately 590,000 distinct CDR3 sequences in the sample, just under 40% were seen once. The sequencing here drew on cultured PBMCs, taken from culture after CMV antigen stimulation. All receptors derive from a human donor in good health (CMV status not recorded). Some clones in this sample may be carry-over from other donors' samples.

The V and J genes are TRBV20-1 and TRBJ2-5; D unresolved. The germline V and J ends were trimmed by 3 bases and 3 bases, with 5 bases remaining between them. This CDR3 has 11 residues. Germline V gene sequence: CDR1 DFQATT, CDR2 SNEGSKA (reference sequence). The DNA of the CDR3 is TGCAGTGCTAGCCGGGAAGAGACCCAGTACTTC. This translates into CSASREETQYF.

A few counts support this clonotype. The rearrangement links TRBV12-3 or TRBV12-4 to TRBJ1-2; 7 bases map to TRBD1. Germline trimming cut 5 bases from V and 4 bases from J; bases unmatched to any gene: 4. The CDR3 loop spans 13 amino acids. The CDR3 nucleotides are TGTGCCAGCAGTACCGGGACAGCCTATGGCTACACCTTC. Translation gives CASSTGTAYGYTF.

This sequence joins TRBV7-2 and TRBJ1-1; D is possibly TRBD1 (5 bases). The germline gives CDR1 SGHTA, CDR2 FQGNSA. The V end was cut by 5 bases, the J end by 2 bases, with 9 bases between. The CDR3 sequence is 13 residues long. The DNA of the CDR3 is TGTGCCAGCAGCGTACAGGCCAACACTGAAGCTTTCTTT. Translated: CASSVQANTEAFF.

The V call is TRBV29-1, the J call TRBJ2-3; D is possibly TRBD1 or TRBD2 (5 bases each). The CDR3 contains 15 residues. Germline CDR1 and CDR2: SQVTM and ANQGSEA. V was clipped by 4 bases and J by 4 bases, with 18 bases between them. The CDR3 is CSVGGRDDFADTQYF. The CDR3 region has the DNA TGCAGCGTTGGAGGCAGGGACGATTTCGCAGATACGCAGTATTTT.

The chain employs TRBV9 and TRBJ1-1, with D maybe TRBD1 (5 bases). Trimming stripped 5 bases from V and 2 bases from J, with 13 bases between. The CDR3 loop spans 14 amino acids. CDR1 is SGDLS and CDR2 is YYNGEE in the germline V gene. CDR3 sequence (DNA): TGTGCCAGCAGTCGGGACTGGAGAAACACTGAAGCTTTCTTT. This gives the protein CASSRDWRNTEAFF.

The rearrangement uses TRBV18 and TRBJ1-1; no definite D call. V was cut by 0 bases and J by 1 base, with 9 bases left in between. The CDR3 contains 15 residues. Germline values: CDR1 KGHSH, CDR2 LQKENI. The DNA for the CDR3 is TGTGCCAGCTCACCACCAGGGCGGGGGAACACTGAAGCTTTCTTT. Translating gives CASSPPGRGNTEAFF. Variable domain in full (rest from reference TRBV18 and TRBJ1-1): NAGVMQNPRHLVRRRGQEARLRCSPMKGHSHVYWYRQLPEEGLKFMVYLQKENIIDESGMPKERFSAEFPKEGPSILRIQQVVRGDSAAYFCASSPPGRGNTEAFFGQGTRLTVV.

The chain employs TRBV6-8 and TRBJ1-5, with D tentatively TRBD1 (6 bases). Germline V gives CDR1 MNHGY, CDR2 SAAAGT. This CDR3 is 16 amino acids long. V lost 6 bases and J 4 bases, leaving 19 bases between the germline ends. CDR3 region: CASRGRQEKWNQPQHF. The DNA for the CDR3 is TGTGCCAGCAGAGGTAGACAGGAAAAATGGAATCAGCCCCAGCATTTT.

This clonotype was seen a handful of times. This sequence joins TRBV7-9 and TRBJ2-3, with TRBD2 matching over 8 bases. This CDR3 comprises 17 residues. The junction had 9 bases not matched to a gene; V was cut back by 1 base and J by 3 bases. Germline CDR1 is SEHNR and CDR2 is FQNEAQ (reference sequence). The CDR3 protein is CASSLGPSGGETDTQYF. CDR3 nucleotide sequence: TGTGCCAGCAGCTTAGGTCCCAGCGGGGGAGAGACAGATACGCAGTATTTT.

The CDR3: CASSWGTGPQYF. The CDR3 DNA sequence: TGTGCCAGCAGCTGGGGGACAGGGCCGCAGTACTTC. V is TRBV11-2 and J is TRBJ2-7; TRBD1 matches at 9 bases. The V segment lost 4 bases and the J segment 9 bases; nucleotides outside the gene matches: 4. Germline lookup yields CDR1 SGHAT and CDR2 FQNNGV. This CDR3 is built from 12 residues.

The CDR3 loop is CAWRRRQPNEKLFF. The CDR3 nucleotides are TGTGCCTGGAGGCGCCGACAGCCTAATGAAAAACTGTTTTTT. The chain combines TRBV30 with TRBJ1-4; D is possibly TRBD1 (5 bases). V lost 3 bases and J 3 bases, leaving 11 bases between the germline ends. Germline assignment: CDR1 GTSNPN and CDR2 SVGIG (reference sequence). The CDR3 loop spans 14 amino acids.

This chain uses TRBV6-1 with TRBJ1-4; TRBD1 might be the D (6 bases). The V and J ends lost 6 bases and 2 bases respectively, with 16 bases between them. The CDR3 contains 16 residues. Germline V gives CDR1 MNHNS, CDR2 SASEGT. DNA for the CDR3: TGTGCCAGCAGGGTAGATTCGGGGGGCACTAATGAAAAACTGTTTTTT. As protein: CASRVDSGGTNEKLFF.

This clonotype was detected only a few times. The chain uses TRBV7-2 and TRBJ1-5; a weak D match, TRBD1 (5 bases). This CDR3 contains 14 residues. The germline CDR1 and CDR2 sequences are SGHTA and FQGNSA. Trimming cost V 4 bases and J 3 bases, with 10 bases left between them. The CDR3 loop is CASSSRDDNQPQHF. The CDR3 region has the DNA TGTGCCAGCAGCTCCCGGGACGACAATCAGCCCCAGCATTTT.

This clonotype occurred many times. The V call is TRBV27, the J call TRBJ1-1; D is unclear. The CDR3 sequence is 13 residues long. The ends were cut back, 6 bases at V and 1 base at J, with 9 bases in the middle. Per germline, CDR1 MNHEY and CDR2 SMNVEV (reference sequence). The CDR3 protein is CASSLDGNTEAFF. CDR3 DNA sequence: TGTGCCAGCAGCTTAGACGGGAACACTGAAGCTTTCTTT.

The J gene is TRBJ2-7, the V gene TRBV28; 8 bases match TRBD1. J lost 9 bases, V lost 6 bases, and 13 bases had no gene match. Germline V lookup: CDR1 MDHEN, CDR2 SYDVKM. The CDR3 totals 14 residues. The CDR3 sequence is CASSIRDRRAGQYF. CDR3 coding DNA: TGTGCCAGCAGCATCCGGGACAGGCGCGCAGGGCAGTACTTC. The full variable domain, its missing parts supplied by reference TRBV28 and TRBJ2-7, is DVKVTQSSRYLVKRTGEKVFLECVQDMDHENMFWYRQDPGLGLRLIYFSYDVKMKEKGDIPEGYSVSREKKERFSLILESASTNQTSMYLCASSIRDRRAGQYFGPGTRLTVT.

The CDR3 spells CASLAGGGGSYNEQFF. The CDR3 nucleotides are TGTGCCTCTTTAGCGGGAGGGGGGGGCTCCTACAATGAGCAGTTCTTC. The chain joins TRBV10-3 to TRBJ2-1; 11 bases agree with TRBD2. The CDR3 runs to 16 residues. Germline V CDR1 and CDR2: ENHRY, SYGVKD. V dropped 11 bases and J dropped 0; count of bases not matched to a gene: 9.

This clonotype has just a few counts. The V gene is TRBV6-1, the J gene TRBJ1-2, with TRBD1 as a possible D gene (6 bases). In germline, CDR1 is MNHNS, CDR2 SASEGT. V lost 6 bases, J lost 3 bases, and 17 bases lay in between. The CDR3 extends over 15 amino acids. The CDR3 protein is CASRDSWRAHYGYTF. CDR3 in DNA: TGTGCCAGCAGGGACAGCTGGCGGGCCCACTATGGCTACACCTTC.

This clonotype has only a few counts. The chain carries TRBV27 and TRBJ2-3, with D possibly TRBD1 on 6 matching bases. The V end lost 0 bases, the J end lost 0 bases, and 31 bases lay between the germline ends. Germline values: CDR1 MNHEY, CDR2 SMNVEV (reference sequence). The CDR3 covers 23 residues. The CDR3 loop is CASSLSPGVGVVAPPHSTDTQYF. CDR3 nucleotide sequence: TGTGCCAGCAGTTTATCGCCAGGGGTAGGAGTGGTGGCCCCACCCCATAGCACAGATACGCAGTATTTT.

This clonotype has only a few counts. V and J are TRBV7-2 and TRBJ2-6; D may be TRBD1 (7 bases). CDR3 size: 18 residues. V dropped 3 bases and J dropped 0 bases, with 15 bases sitting between them. The germline V gene encodes CDR1 SGHTA and CDR2 FQGNSA. The DNA of the CDR3 is TGTGCCAGCAGCTTGGAGGGGGACAGTTACTCTGGGGCCAACGTCCTGACTTTC. It yields the protein CASSLEGDSYSGANVLTF.

The rearrangement links TRBV11-2 to TRBJ2-2; no firm D call. The V end lost 2 bases, the J end lost 4 bases, and 8 bases lay between the germline ends. CDR3 length: 14 residues. Looked up from germline, CDR1 is SGHAT and CDR2 is FQNNGV. As DNA, the CDR3 is TGTGCCAGCAGCTTATGGGTGGGCACCGGGGAGCTGTTTTTT. Amino acids: CASSLWVGTGELFF.

The chain has TRBV28 and TRBJ1-1; D is ambiguous. The CDR3 sequence is 14 residues long. V gave up 5 bases and J gave up 1 base, with 11 bases separating them. The V gene's germline CDR1 is MDHEN and CDR2 SYDVKM. DNA for the CDR3: TGTGCCAGCAGTACGATACTAAAGAACACTGAAGCTTTCTTT. This sequence encodes CASSTILKNTEAFF.

This chain uses TRBV6-4 with TRBJ1-4; no reliable D call. V gave up 2 bases and J gave up 5 bases, with 9 bases separating them. The CDR3 length is 14 residues. Germline CDR1 and CDR2: MRHNA and SNTAGT. DNA for the CDR3: TGTGCCAGCAGTGACGGTGGTCAAAATGAAAAACTGTTTTTT. Amino acids: CASSDGGQNEKLFF.